This is a list of T cell receptor beta chains from one sample in a study of chemoradiotherapy in HPV16-positive cancers. Assay used: immunoSEQ multiplex PCR; TCRdb lists only in-frame clones, some missing. The table has about 10,000 clones, around 88% seen once. This specimen consisted of blood, obtained from a patient who underwent chemoradiotherapy. The receptors come from a human donor with HPV-associated anogenital cancer. The CDR3 runs from the conserved cysteine through the conserved F or W. Each record gives: J gene, D gene, clone size, V gene, CDR3 DNA, CDR3 protein. D genes are given only for firm matches. Some rows have no size entry. The others give once, few or many, or a class for an expanded clone.

J: TRBJ2-1; D: TRBD2; size: few; V: TRBV10-1; DNA: TGCGCCAGCAGTGAGCTAGATCGGCTAGCGGGGCACAATGAGCAGTTCTTC; CDR3: CASSELDRLAGHNEQFF
J: TRBJ2-5; D: TRBD2; size: .; V: TRBV5-1; DNA: TGCGCCAGCAGCTTGGTCGGGGGGGCCAGAGAGACCCAGTACTTC; CDR3: CASSLVGGARETQYF
J: TRBJ2-7; D: .; size: once; V: TRBV19; DNA: TGTGCCAGTAGTATTGACCGGATGGGGGAGCAGTACTTC; CDR3: CASSIDRMGEQYF
J: TRBJ1-4; D: .; size: .; V: TRBV4-3; DNA: TGCGCCAGCAGCCAAGATCTTATCGAGCAGAGGGAGGGGAAACTGTTTTTT; CDR3: CASSQDLIEQREGKLFF
J: TRBJ2-7; D: TRBD1; size: .; V: TRBV7-2; DNA: TGTGCCAGCACTGTGGGACAGGGCCCCTACGAGCAGTACTTC; CDR3: CASTVGQGPYEQYF
J: TRBJ2-7; D: .; size: .; V: TRBV27; DNA: TGTGCCAGCAAAACTAGGCGCGAGCAGTACTTC; CDR3: CASKTRREQYF
J: TRBJ1-2; D: TRBD1; size: .; V: TRBV7-2; DNA: TGTGCCAGCAGCCCCGCGGGACAGCTCTATGGCTACACCTTC; CDR3: CASSPAGQLYGYTF
J: TRBJ1-2; D: .; size: .; V: TRBV18; DNA: TGTGCCAGCTCACCAACGGATAAGTATTATGGCTACACCTTC; CDR3: CASSPTDKYYGYTF
J: TRBJ2-3; D: .; size: .; V: TRBV7-8; DNA: TGTGCCAGCAGCTTCGGAGGAAGCACAGATACGCAGTATTTT; CDR3: CASSFGGSTDTQYF
J: TRBJ2-1; D: TRBD1; size: once; V: TRBV12-5; DNA: TGTGCTAGTGGCCGGGACAGGGCTAATGAGCAGTTCTTC; CDR3: CASGRDRANEQFF
J: TRBJ2-5; D: TRBD1; size: .; V: TRBV5-4; DNA: TGTGCCAGCAGCTCCGACAGGGCCGAGACCCAGTACTTC; CDR3: CASSSDRAETQYF
J: TRBJ1-1; D: .; size: .; V: TRBV5-1; DNA: TGCGCCAGCAGCTTGGCAAGTCGTCTAAGGGGGGAAGCTTTCTTT; CDR3: CASSLASRLRGEAFF
J: TRBJ1-3; D: .; size: .; V: TRBV9; DNA: TGTGCCAGCAGCGTAGGAATTCAGCCTACATCTGGAAACACCATATATTTT; CDR3: CASSVGIQPTSGNTIYF
J: TRBJ2-7; D: .; size: .; V: TRBV6-5; DNA: TGTGCCAGCAGTTCCGACAGAACCTACGAGCAGTACTTC; CDR3: CASSSDRTYEQYF
J: TRBJ2-3; D: .; size: .; V: TRBV7-8; DNA: TGTGCCAGCAGCTTCGGCAGGCGAGGGAGAGATACGCAGTATTTT; CDR3: CASSFGRRGRDTQYF
J: TRBJ1-1; D: TRBD1; size: .; V: TRBV5-1; DNA: TGCGCCAGCAGCTTCGGGGGACAGGGCTCTGAAGCTTTCTTT; CDR3: CASSFGGQGSEAFF
J: TRBJ1-1; D: TRBD1; size: few; V: TRBV15; DNA: TGTGCCACCAGCAGGGACAGGGGGGATACTGAAGCTTTCTTT; CDR3: CATSRDRGDTEAFF
J: TRBJ1-5; D: TRBD1; size: .; V: TRBV5-6; DNA: TGTGCCAGCAGCAATCGGGACAGGGGAAGCAATCAGCCCCAGCATTTT; CDR3: CASSNRDRGSNQPQHF
J: TRBJ1-6; D: .; size: few; V: TRBV27; DNA: TGTGCCAGCAGTGACTCTCAGGGGCTCCCAAATTCACCCCTCCACTTT; CDR3: CASSDSQGLPNSPLHF
J: TRBJ2-3; D: TRBD1; size: .; V: TRBV7-3; DNA: TGTGCCAGCAGCTCGGGACAGAGTCCTTCCACAGATACGCAGTATTTT; CDR3: CASSSGQSPSTDTQYF
J: TRBJ1-2; D: .; size: .; V: TRBV5-1; DNA: TGCGCCAGCAGTCGAACTAACGTGAACTATGGCTACACCTTC; CDR3: CASSRTNVNYGYTF
J: TRBJ1-5; D: TRBD1; size: .; V: TRBV4-2; DNA: TGTGCCAGCAGCCAAGAGCCCGGGACAGTCAATCAGCCCCAGCATTTT; CDR3: CASSQEPGTVNQPQHF
J: TRBJ2-5; D: .; size: .; V: TRBV7-2; DNA: TGTGCCAGCAGCTTTGGGGAGACCCAGTACTTC; CDR3: CASSFGETQYF
J: TRBJ2-3; D: TRBD2; size: once; V: TRBV9; DNA: TGTGCCAGCAGCGTAGTAGCGGGGGGGATGGATACGCAGTATTTT; CDR3: CASSVVAGGMDTQYF
J: TRBJ2-2; D: .; size: few; V: TRBV2; DNA: TGTGCCAGCAGTGTTCACGGGGCGCAGAACGGGGAGCTGTTTTTT; CDR3: CASSVHGAQNGELFF
J: TRBJ1-4; D: TRBD1; size: .; V: TRBV5-6; DNA: TGTGCCAGCAGCTCTATACAGGGGCCAGCTAATGAAAAACTGTTTTTT; CDR3: CASSSIQGPANEKLFF
J: TRBJ1-5; D: .; size: few; V: TRBV7-2; DNA: TGTGCCAGCAGTCCCACCAATCAGCCCCAGCATTTT; CDR3: CASSPTNQPQHF
J: TRBJ2-2; D: .; size: few; V: TRBV7-3; DNA: TGTGCCAGCAGCCAAGAACCGGGCACCGGGGAGCTGTTTTTT; CDR3: CASSQEPGTGELFF
J: TRBJ2-7; D: TRBD2; size: .; V: TRBV5-1; DNA: TGCGCCAGCAGCCCCGGGACTAGCGAGCAGTACTTC; CDR3: CASSPGTSEQYF
J: TRBJ1-2; D: TRBD1; size: .; V: TRBV7-3; DNA: TGTGCCAGCAGCACCCGACAGGGGGACCATGGCTACACCTTC; CDR3: CASSTRQGDHGYTF
J: TRBJ2-7; D: .; size: .; V: TRBV6-1; DNA: TGTGCCAGCAGTGAGGACGGGTGGGGGATCTACGAGCAGTACTTC; CDR3: CASSEDGWGIYEQYF
J: TRBJ1-6; D: TRBD1; size: .; V: TRBV28; DNA: TGTGCCAGCAGTTTCCCTCAACAGGGGGCGATTCTCCACTTT; CDR3: CASSFPQQGAILHF
J: TRBJ2-1; D: .; size: .; V: TRBV7-8; DNA: TGTGCCAGTTGGAGGGATAGCGATGAGCAGTTCTTC; CDR3: CASWRDSDEQFF
J: TRBJ1-4; D: TRBD1; size: once; V: TRBV9; DNA: TGTGCCAGCAGCGTTATAGGACAGGGAAGTGAAAAACTGTTTTTT; CDR3: CASSVIGQGSEKLFF
J: TRBJ2-5; D: .; size: few; V: TRBV7-2; DNA: TGTGCCAGCAGCTTAGCCCGCCAAGAGACCCAGTACTTC; CDR3: CASSLARQETQYF
J: TRBJ1-1; D: .; size: .; V: TRBV19; DNA: TGTGCCAGTAGGGAGGGTTGGGTCACTGAAGCTTTCTTT; CDR3: CASREGWVTEAFF
J: TRBJ1-2; D: TRBD1; size: .; V: TRBV27; DNA: TGTGCCAGCAGGGACAGGGTTGGAGGCTACACCTTC; CDR3: CASRDRVGGYTF
J: TRBJ2-2; D: TRBD1; size: .; V: TRBV6-1; DNA: TGTGCCAGCAGGGGAACGGACAGGGGTGCCGGGGAGCTGTTTTTT; CDR3: CASRGTDRGAGELFF
J: TRBJ1-1; D: .; size: .; V: TRBV10-2; DNA: TGCGCCGTAGCATTAGTAGGGGGTCTGAACACTGAAGCTTTCTTT; CDR3: CAVALVGGLNTEAFF
J: TRBJ1-2; D: TRBD1; size: .; V: TRBV18; DNA: TGTGCCAGCTCAACTACAGGGGGCAATGGCTACACCTTC; CDR3: CASSTTGGNGYTF
J: TRBJ2-7; D: .; size: .; V: TRBV6-6; DNA: TGTGCCAGCAGTTACTCCCCGGAGGGGTCCTACGAGCAGTACTTC; CDR3: CASSYSPEGSYEQYF
J: TRBJ1-1; D: .; size: .; V: TRBV30; DNA: TGTGCCTGGAGCGTATTAGTAAACACTGAAGCTTTCTTT; CDR3: CAWSVLVNTEAFF
J: TRBJ1-1; D: .; size: .; V: TRBV14; DNA: TGTGCCAGCAGCCAAGGGGCTTACATGAACACTGAAGCTTTCTTT; CDR3: CASSQGAYMNTEAFF
J: TRBJ2-5; D: .; size: .; V: TRBV4-3; DNA: TGCGCCAGCAGCCAAGGCTTTCAGGGCCAAGAGACCCAGTACTTC; CDR3: CASSQGFQGQETQYF
J: TRBJ1-2; D: .; size: .; V: TRBV30; DNA: TGTGCCTGGAGTGGAGTCTGGCCCTTCCCCTATGGCTACACCTTC; CDR3: CAWSGVWPFPYGYTF
J: TRBJ1-4; D: .; size: .; V: TRBV18; DNA: TGTGCCAGCTCACCACCGGTGTGGTCTAATGAAAAACTGTTTTTT; CDR3: CASSPPVWSNEKLFF